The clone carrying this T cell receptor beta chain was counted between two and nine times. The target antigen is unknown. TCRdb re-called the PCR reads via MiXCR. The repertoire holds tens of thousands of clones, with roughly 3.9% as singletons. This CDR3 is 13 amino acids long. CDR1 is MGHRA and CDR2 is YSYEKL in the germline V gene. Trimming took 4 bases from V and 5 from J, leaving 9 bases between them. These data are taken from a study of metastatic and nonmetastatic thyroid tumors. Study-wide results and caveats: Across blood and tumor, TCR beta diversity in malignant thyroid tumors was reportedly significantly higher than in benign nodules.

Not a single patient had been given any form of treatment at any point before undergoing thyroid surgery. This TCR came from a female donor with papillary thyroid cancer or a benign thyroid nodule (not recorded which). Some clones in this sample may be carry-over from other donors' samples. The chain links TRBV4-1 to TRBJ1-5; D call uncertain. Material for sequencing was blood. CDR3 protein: CASSPPAYQPQHF. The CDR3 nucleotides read TGCGCCAGCAGCCCCCCCGCATATCAGCCCCAGCATTTT.